These 27 T cell receptor beta chains were all obtained from the same sample, sequenced in a study of OX40 agonist ivuxolimab in advanced cancers. Clones were sequenced by immunoSEQ multiplex PCR, and TCRdb holds only the in-frame ones, with some missing. The sample contains fewer than 70,000 clones, more than 75% of which appear only once. Sequencing used CD4+ or CD8+ T cells sorted from blood, obtained in a trial of the OX40 agonist ivuxolimab. The receptors stem from an adult with an advanced solid tumor such as melanoma, head and neck, liver or kidney cancer.

The chain uses TRBV2 and TRBJ2-2, with TRBD1 identical over 8 bases. From germline, CDR1 is SNHLY and CDR2 FYNNEI. The CDR3 totals 14 residues. V lost 1 base to trimming and J lost 5 bases; unmatched junction nucleotides: 0. The CDR3 DNA sequence: TGTGCCAGCAGTGAAGGGACAGGGACCGGGGAGCTGTTTTTT. Translated: CASSEGTGTGELFF. Combining the CDR3 with reference TRBV2 and TRBJ2-2 gives the whole variable domain EPEVTQTPSHQVTQMGQEVILRCVPISNHLYFYWYRQILGQKVEFLVSFYNNEISEKSEIFDDQFSVERPDGSNFTLKIRSTKLEDSAMYFCASSEGTGTGELFFGEGSRLTVL.

This chain links TRBV5-4 with TRBJ1-2; tentatively, D is TRBD1 (5 bases). Germline CDR1 is SGHNT and CDR2 is YYREEE (reference sequence). The CDR3 has 15 amino acids. Between the trimmed V and J ends, which lost 4 bases and 1 base, there was a span of 14 bases. CDR3 DNA: TGTGCCAGCAGCCCGCGGGGGGGTATTAACTATGGCTACACCTTC. Its translation is CASSPRGGINYGYTF.

Details on this clone: This same CDR3 is encoded by further DNA sequences in the sample. The rearrangement links TRBV7-2 to TRBJ2-7; D is ambiguous. Germline CDR1 is SGHTA and CDR2 is FQGNSA. This CDR3 spans 14 amino acids. V lost 1 base to trimming and J lost 1 base, with 8 bases between them. The CDR3 spells CASSLGRSSYEQYF. CDR3 sequence (DNA): TGTGCCAGCAGCTTAGGACGCTCATCCTACGAGCAGTACTTC. The variable domain in full, completed from reference TRBV7-2 and TRBJ2-7, reads GAGVSQSPSNKVTEKGKDVELRCDPISGHTALYWYRQSLGQGLEFLIYFQGNSAPDKSGLPSDRFSAERTGGSVSTLTIQRTQQEDSAVYLCASSLGRSSYEQYFGPGTRLTVT.

In its sample, this clone was seen once. V gene TRBV13 combines with J gene TRBJ2-1; TRBD2 matches 14 bases. Losses at the gene ends were 4 bases for V and 8 bases for J; bases not matched to a gene: 7. The CDR3 consists of 16 residues. Germline lookup yields CDR1 PRHDT and CDR2 FYEKMQ (reference sequence). The CDR3 DNA reads as TGTGCCAGCAGCTGGGGACTAGCGGGGGCTAATGATGAGCAGTTCTTC. Protein: CASSWGLAGANDEQFF.

The genes are TRBV18 and TRBJ2-5; D is undetermined. Trimming removed 2 bases from V and 5 bases from J, with 12 bases in between. The CDR3 totals 14 residues. Germline V gene lookup returns CDR1 KGHSH and CDR2 LQKENI. The CDR3 bases are TGTGCCAGCTCACCAGCGGCGGTGAGGGAGACCCAGTACTTC. This translates into CASSPAAVRETQYF.

The V gene is TRBV5-1, the J gene TRBJ1-3; D perhaps matches TRBD1 (6 bases). Per the germline V gene, CDR1 is SGHRS and CDR2 is YFSETQ. This CDR3 contains 15 residues. V lost 4 bases and J lost 5, with 16 bases in between. This chain's CDR3 is CASSRPDSPRNTIYF. CDR3 DNA sequence: TGCGCCAGCAGCCGACCGGACAGTCCTAGAAACACCATATATTTT.

V gene TRBV30 combines with J gene TRBJ2-7; 8 bases map to TRBD1. With V trimmed by 3 bases and J by 4 bases, 8 bases remained unmatched. Germline CDR1 GTSNPN, CDR2 SVGIG (reference sequence). The CDR3 has 14 amino acids. In DNA, the CDR3 is TGTGCCTGGAGACCTCCTGGACAGGGATACGAGCAGTACTTC. Its translation: CAWRPPGQGYEQYF.

V usage is TRBV18 and J usage is TRBJ2-3; the match to TRBD1 covers 8 bases. CDR3 length: 15 amino acids. Germline V gene lookup returns CDR1 KGHSH and CDR2 LQKENI. Germline trimming cut 3 bases from V and 5 bases from J; bases unmatched to any gene: 7. The CDR3 protein is CASSPGRGQVDTQYF. DNA for the CDR3: TGTGCCAGCTCACCCGGCAGGGGGCAAGTAGATACGCAGTATTTT.

The chain is built from TRBV7-9 and TRBJ1-1; possible D gene TRBD1, 6 bases. The length of the CDR3 is 13 residues. The germline gives CDR1 SEHNR, CDR2 FQNEAQ (reference sequence). Trimming removed 3 bases from V and 6 bases from J, with 11 bases in between. CDR3 region: CASSFRGAAEAFF. The CDR3, as DNA: TGTGCCAGCAGCTTTAGGGGGGCGGCTGAAGCTTTCTTT.

The chain has TRBV27 and TRBJ2-5; 13 nucleotides line up with TRBD2. Near its end, the DNA agrees better with TRBJ2-7, so the J call may be wrong. This CDR3 contains 16 residues. In germline, CDR1 is MNHEY, CDR2 SMNVEV (reference sequence). The CDR3 sequence: CASSSFGTSGKDEQYF. The CDR3 DNA follows: TGTGCCAGCAGTTCATTCGGGACTAGCGGGAAGGACGAGCAGTACTTC.

The gene calls are TRBV4-3 and TRBJ2-3; unclear D gene. The CDR3 sequence is 15 residues long. CDR1 LGHNA and CDR2 YSLEER come from the germline V gene. V was clipped by 1 base and J by 6 bases, with 14 bases between them. The CDR3 spells CASSQGSGTGDTQYF. Written as DNA, the CDR3 is TGCGCCAGCAGCCAAGGGTCCGGAACGGGTGATACGCAGTATTTT.

The chain recombines TRBV7-2 with TRBJ1-5, with a possible D match to TRBD1 (6 bases). The V end was cut by 5 bases, the J end by 7 bases, with 12 bases between. The CDR3 totals 13 residues. The germline gives CDR1 SGHTA, CDR2 FQGNSA. The CDR3 sequence is CASSTGWGQPQHF. CDR3 DNA: TGTGCCAGCAGCACAGGGTGGGGCCAGCCCCAGCATTTT.

The chain is built from TRBV2 and TRBJ2-5, with D perhaps matching TRBD1 (6 bases). The CDR3 runs to 12 residues. The germline V gene has CDR1 SNHLY and CDR2 FYNNEI. The V end was cut by 6 bases, the J end by 2 bases, with 7 bases between. Written as DNA, the CDR3 is TGTGCCAGCAGGGACAGTCAAGAGACCCAGTACTTC. Its translation is CASRDSQETQYF.

Turning to this clone: The junction shows a germline mismatch at one end, possibly a read error. Other nucleotide sequences in the sample specify the same CDR3. The chain employs TRBV19 and TRBJ1-1; weak D call: TRBD1 (6 bases). This CDR3 is 16 amino acids long. The germline V gene has CDR1 LNHDA and CDR2 SQIVND (reference sequence). Written as DNA, the CDR3 is TGTGCCAGTAGTAGCGCCAGGGGTAATTGGGGGACTGAAGCCTTCTTT. As protein: CASSSARGNWGTEAFF.

The genes are TRBV10-3 and TRBJ2-2; a weak D match, TRBD2 (5 bases). The CDR3 length is 13 residues. Trimming took 0 bases from V and 13 from J, leaving 12 bases between them. The germline V gene has CDR1 ENHRY and CDR2 SYGVKD. The CDR3 spells CAISESNQAGLFF. The CDR3 region has the DNA TGTGCCATCAGTGAGTCGAATCAGGCGGGGCTGTTTTTT.

This chain uses TRBV4-2 with TRBJ1-5; 8 bases match TRBD1. J gave up 6 bases and V 0 bases, and 10 bases lay outside the gene matches. From germline, CDR1 is LGHNA and CDR2 YNFKEQ. The CDR3 is 17 amino acids. CDR3 in amino acids: CASSQELGQGVGQPQHF. CDR3 DNA: TGTGCCAGCAGCCAAGAACTTGGACAGGGTGTGGGTCAGCCCCAGCATTTT.

This chain uses TRBV5-4 with TRBJ1-3; 10 nucleotides align to TRBD1. Germline assignment: CDR1 SGHNT and CDR2 YYREEE (reference sequence). This CDR3 contains 15 residues. The ends lost 3 bases at V and 4 bases at J; junction bases unmatched: 4. This CDR3 reads CASSWTGGGGNTIYF. DNA for the CDR3: TGTGCCAGCAGCTGGACAGGGGGTGGAGGAAACACCATATATTTT.

CDR3 protein: CASSFPGTGVGYVEAFF. CDR3 in DNA: TGTGCCAGCAGTTTCCCCGGGACAGGGGTAGGGTATGTTGAAGCTTTCTTT. The chain has TRBV28 and TRBJ1-1, with 10 bases aligning to TRBD1. Germline V gene sequence: CDR1 MDHEN, CDR2 SYDVKM. The length of the CDR3 is 17 residues. Trimming removed 3 bases from V and 7 bases from J; junction bases left unmatched: 14.

This CDR3 reads CASSRLSSSSGANVLTF. For the CDR3, the DNA is TGTGCCAGCAGCCGTTTAAGTTCCAGCTCTGGGGCCAACGTCCTGACTTTC. V usage is TRBV7-9 and J usage is TRBJ2-6; no definite D call. Deletions cut 5 bases from V and 0 bases from J, with 14 bases between. The germline V gene has CDR1 SEHNR and CDR2 FQNEAQ (reference sequence). This CDR3 is 17 amino acids long.

The J gene is TRBJ2-5, the V gene TRBV5-1; D gene unclear. Trimming cost V 0 bases and J 5 bases, with 11 bases left between them. Per the germline V gene, CDR1 is SGHRS and CDR2 is YFSETQ. The CDR3 has 14 amino acids. The CDR3 region is CASSLGQAAETQYF. DNA for the CDR3: TGCGCCAGCAGCTTGGGCCAGGCAGCCGAGACCCAGTACTTC.

The V call is TRBV19, the J call TRBJ2-7, with a possible D match to TRBD1 (5 bases). Between the trimmed V and J ends, which lost 5 bases and 2 bases, there was a span of 10 bases. CDR1 LNHDA and CDR2 SQIVND come from the germline V gene (reference sequence). The CDR3 runs to 13 residues. CDR3 amino acids: CASSWAGTYEQYF. CDR3 in DNA: TGTGCCAGTAGTTGGGCAGGGACCTACGAGCAGTACTTC.

The gene calls are TRBV2 and TRBJ1-5, with TRBD1 matching over 10 bases. The CDR3 spans 15 residues. The germline V gene encodes CDR1 SNHLY and CDR2 FYNNEI. J lost 4 bases, V lost 5 bases, and 5 bases had no gene match. The DNA of the CDR3 is TGTGCCAGCAGTTTAAGACAGGGGGCGAATCAGCCCCAGCATTTT. Translated: CASSLRQGANQPQHF.

The J gene is TRBJ1-4, the V gene TRBV14; the match to TRBD1 covers 7 bases. The CDR3 covers 14 residues. The germline V gene has CDR1 SGHDN and CDR2 FVKESK. J lost 3 bases, V lost 6 bases, and 4 bases had no gene match. The CDR3 loop is CASSNQGANEKLFF. The CDR3 bases are TGTGCCAGCAGTAATCAGGGGGCTAATGAAAAACTGTTTTTT.

The chain joins TRBV19 to TRBJ2-1; no clear D. Trimming left V 4 bases short and J 10 bases short, with 8 bases between. Germline V gene lookup returns CDR1 LNHDA and CDR2 SQIVND (reference sequence). CDR3 length: 11 residues. DNA of the CDR3: TGTGCCAGTAGTAGATGGGCAGAGCAGTTCTTC. Its translation is CASSRWAEQFF.

This chain links TRBV6-6 with TRBJ2-4; the D gene is possibly TRBD1 (6 bases). Germline V gene lookup returns CDR1 MNHNY and CDR2 SVGAGI (reference sequence). Trimming took 5 bases from V and 6 from J, leaving 14 bases between them. This CDR3 is built from 14 residues. CDR3 sequence reads: CASSPRRDTNIQYF. The CDR3 coding sequence is TGTGCCAGCAGTCCCCGCCGGGACACAAACATTCAGTACTTC.

The V and J genes are TRBV5-1 and TRBJ1-2; the match to TRBD1 covers 8 bases. This CDR3 spans 13 amino acids. CDR1 SGHRS and CDR2 YFSETQ come from the germline V gene. Trimming cost V 4 bases and J 4 bases; bases outside gene matches: 3. In DNA, the CDR3 is TGCGCCAGCAGCGGAGGGACAGGCTATGGCTACACCTTC. The encoded protein is CASSGGTGYGYTF.

The sample holds one count of this clone. The chain couples TRBV6-5 to TRBJ2-5, with D perhaps matching TRBD1 (5 bases). V shed 2 bases and J shed 4 bases, with 17 bases lying between them. The length of the CDR3 is 16 residues. CDR1 is MNHEY, CDR2 SVGAGI, per germline. In DNA form, the CDR3 reads TGTGCCAGCAGTTACCTCAGGCAGGGATCAGGAGAGACCCAGTACTTC. Translation: CASSYLRQGSGETQYF.